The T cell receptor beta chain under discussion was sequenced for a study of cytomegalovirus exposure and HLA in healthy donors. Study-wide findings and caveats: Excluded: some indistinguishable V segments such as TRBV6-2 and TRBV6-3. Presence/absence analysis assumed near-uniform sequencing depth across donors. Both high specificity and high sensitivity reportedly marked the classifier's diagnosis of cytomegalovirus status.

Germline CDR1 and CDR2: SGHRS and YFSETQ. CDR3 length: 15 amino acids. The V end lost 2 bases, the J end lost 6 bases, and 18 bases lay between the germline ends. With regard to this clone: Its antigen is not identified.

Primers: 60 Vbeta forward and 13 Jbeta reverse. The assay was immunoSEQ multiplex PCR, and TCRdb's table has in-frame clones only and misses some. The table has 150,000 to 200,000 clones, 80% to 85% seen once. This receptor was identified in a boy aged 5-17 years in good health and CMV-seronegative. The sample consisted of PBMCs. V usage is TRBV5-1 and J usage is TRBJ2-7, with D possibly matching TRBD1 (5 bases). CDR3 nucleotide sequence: TGCGCCAGCAGCTTATTGGCAGGGCCCACCAGCGAGCAGTACTTC. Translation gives CASSLLAGPTSEQYF.